Below, 2 T cell receptor beta chains from the same sample are listed, as sequenced in a study of STAT5B mutations in CD4+ large granular lymphocyte leukemia (dated by TCRdb to about 2022). The receptor library was made with the immunoSEQ multiplex PCR assay. In its TCRdb copy, this immuneACCESS table keeps in-frame sequences only and misses some clones. Where compared with another copy, unresolved V genes explain less than half of these, and the others have no known cause. A total of about 21,000 clones appear in this sample, 60% to 80% of them only once. The ten largest clones take up 3.5% to 5% of the sample. Sequencing used CD4+ T cells from blood buffy coats. Receptors were obtained from a human donor in good health.

The V call is TRBV10-1, the J call TRBJ2-1, with D tentatively TRBD1 or TRBD2 (6 bases each). CDR1 is WNHNN and CDR2 is SYGVQD in the germline V gene (reference sequence). This CDR3 is 13 amino acids long. The V and J ends lost 4 bases and 6 bases respectively, with 10 bases between them. CDR3 in amino acids: CASSGSGANEQFF. CDR3 DNA sequence: TGCGCCAGCAGTGGGTCGGGGGCCAATGAGCAGTTCTTC.

The rearrangement links TRBV4-1 to TRBJ1-1; D might be TRBD1 (6 bases). The CDR3 sequence is 16 residues long. Germline V gene data show CDR1 as MGHRA and CDR2 as YSYEKL. V was clipped by 5 bases and J by 6 bases, with 22 bases between them. CDR3 sequence (DNA): TGCGCCAGCAGCATCCGGACAGTTTCGCGGGGACCTGAAGCTTTCTTT. Amino acid sequence: CASSIRTVSRGPEAFF.